This TCR beta chain comes out of a study of T cells in Graves' hyperthyroidism and ophthalmopathy. RNA transcripts gave rise to amplified TCR beta CDR3 regions. Initially, a first-round RT-PCR of the TCR CDR3 employed the HTBI primer set. Via MiXCR, TCRdb re-called the multiplex PCR reads, giving one row per CDR3 protein. This table holds a few hundred thousand distinct CDR3 sequences, around a sixth found once. V was shortened by 6 bases and J by 3 bases, with 18 bases between the two germline ends. The CDR3 runs to 16 residues. Germline loops: CDR1 MNHEY, CDR2 SMNVEV (reference sequence). This TCR was sampled from a young woman with Graves' hyperthyroidism. Sequencing input: blood. The gene calls are TRBV27 and TRBJ2-1, with D hard to call. This CDR3 reads CASSTKSVGLYNEQFF. The CDR3 region has the DNA TGTGCCAGCAGCACTAAGTCCGTGGGCCTCTACAATGAGCAGTTCTTC.